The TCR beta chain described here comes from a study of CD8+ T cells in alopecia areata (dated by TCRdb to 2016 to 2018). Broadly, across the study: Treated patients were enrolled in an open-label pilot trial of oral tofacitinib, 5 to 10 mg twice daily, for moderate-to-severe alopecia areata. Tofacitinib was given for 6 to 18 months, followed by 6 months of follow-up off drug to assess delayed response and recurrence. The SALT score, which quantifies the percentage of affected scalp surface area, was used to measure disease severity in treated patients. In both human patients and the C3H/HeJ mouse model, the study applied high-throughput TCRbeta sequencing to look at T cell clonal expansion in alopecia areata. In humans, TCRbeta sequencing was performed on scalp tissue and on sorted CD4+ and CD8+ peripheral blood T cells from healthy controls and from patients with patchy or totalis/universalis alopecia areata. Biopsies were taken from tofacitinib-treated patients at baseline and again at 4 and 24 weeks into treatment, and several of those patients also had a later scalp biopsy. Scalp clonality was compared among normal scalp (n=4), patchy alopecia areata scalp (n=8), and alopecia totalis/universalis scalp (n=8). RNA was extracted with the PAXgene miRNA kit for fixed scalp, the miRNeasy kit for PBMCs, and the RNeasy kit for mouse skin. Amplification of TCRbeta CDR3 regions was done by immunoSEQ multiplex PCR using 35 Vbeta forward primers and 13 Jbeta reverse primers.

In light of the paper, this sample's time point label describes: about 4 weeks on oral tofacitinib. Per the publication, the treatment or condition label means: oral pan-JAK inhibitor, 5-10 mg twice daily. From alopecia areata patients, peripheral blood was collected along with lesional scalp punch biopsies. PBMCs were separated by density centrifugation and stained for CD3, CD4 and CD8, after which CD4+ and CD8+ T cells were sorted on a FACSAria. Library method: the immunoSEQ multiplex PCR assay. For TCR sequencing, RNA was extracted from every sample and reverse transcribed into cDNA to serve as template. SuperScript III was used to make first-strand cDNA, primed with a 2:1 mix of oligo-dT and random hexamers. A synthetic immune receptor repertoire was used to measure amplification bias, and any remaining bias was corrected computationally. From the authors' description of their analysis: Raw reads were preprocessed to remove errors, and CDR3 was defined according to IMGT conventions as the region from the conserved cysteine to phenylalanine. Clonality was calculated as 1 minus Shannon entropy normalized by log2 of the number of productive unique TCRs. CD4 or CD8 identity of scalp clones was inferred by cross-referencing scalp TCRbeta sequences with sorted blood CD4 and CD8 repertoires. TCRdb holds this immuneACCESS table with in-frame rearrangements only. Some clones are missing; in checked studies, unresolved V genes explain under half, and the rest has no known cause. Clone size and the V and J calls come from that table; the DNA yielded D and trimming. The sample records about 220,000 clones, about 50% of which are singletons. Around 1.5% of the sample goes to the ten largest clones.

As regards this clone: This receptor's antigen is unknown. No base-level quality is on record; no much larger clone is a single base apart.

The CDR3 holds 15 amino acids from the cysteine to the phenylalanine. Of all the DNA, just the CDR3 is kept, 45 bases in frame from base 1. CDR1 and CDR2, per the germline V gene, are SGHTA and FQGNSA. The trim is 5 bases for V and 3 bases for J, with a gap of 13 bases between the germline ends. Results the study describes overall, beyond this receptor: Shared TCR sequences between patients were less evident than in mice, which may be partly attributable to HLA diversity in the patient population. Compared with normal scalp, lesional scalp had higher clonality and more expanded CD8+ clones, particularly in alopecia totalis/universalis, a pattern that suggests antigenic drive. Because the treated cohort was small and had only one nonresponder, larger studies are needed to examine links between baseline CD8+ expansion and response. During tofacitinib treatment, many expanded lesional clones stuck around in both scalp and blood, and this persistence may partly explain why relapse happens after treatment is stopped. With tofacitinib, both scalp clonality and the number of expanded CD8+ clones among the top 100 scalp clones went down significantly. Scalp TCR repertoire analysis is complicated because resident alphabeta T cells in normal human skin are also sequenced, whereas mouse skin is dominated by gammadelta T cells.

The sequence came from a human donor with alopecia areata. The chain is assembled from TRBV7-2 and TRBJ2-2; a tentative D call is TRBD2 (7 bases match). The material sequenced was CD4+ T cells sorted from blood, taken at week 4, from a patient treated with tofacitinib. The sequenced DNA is TGTGCCAGCAGCCAAAGGGGGAGGGACACCGGGGAGCTGTTTTTT. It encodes CASSQRGRDTGELFF.